The 29 T cell receptor beta chains below were found in one sample sequenced in a study of regulatory T cells in long-lasting Graves disease. iRepertoire HTBI primers and Arm-PCR of CDR3 regions built TCR beta libraries. TCRdb used MiXCR to reprocess the multiplex PCR reads, holding one entry per CDR3 protein. Of over 300,000 distinct CDR3 sequences in the sample, around 19% are singletons; the top ten hold 25% to 30%. Time point of the sample: persistent/refractory GD, antithyroid drugs over 5 years with positive TRAb. TCR sequences were obtained from RNA taken from PBMCs. Sequencing used peripheral blood mononuclear cells (PBMCs), obtained when the disease was refractory, from a patient treated with antithyroid drugs. Source of these receptors: a female donor with Graves disease.

This clonotype was picked up many times. The CDR3 loop reads CASSLLAAAIGFRETQYF. The CDR3 coding sequence is TGTGCCAGCAGCTTATTAGCTGCGGCGATCGGGTTTCGGGAGACCCAGTACTTC. The rearrangement links TRBV7-2 to TRBJ2-5; D remains unclear. Trimming cost V 2 bases and J 5 bases, with 24 bases left between them. This CDR3 has 18 amino acids. CDR1 is SGHTA and CDR2 is FQGNSA in the germline V gene.

The sample holds many counts of this clonotype. The chain uses TRBV20-1 and TRBJ2-7; TRBD2 matches at 13 bases. Germline V CDR1 and CDR2: DFQATT, SNEGSKA (reference sequence). The length of the CDR3 is 15 residues. V lost 3 bases and J lost 7; bases outside the gene matches: 9. The CDR3: CSARGTSGTRGEQYF. Here the CDR3 DNA reads TGCAGTGCTAGGGGGACTAGCGGGACCAGGGGGGAGCAGTACTTC.

The sample holds many counts of this clonotype. Germline and junction disagree at one end, which may indicate a read error. This chain joins TRBV12-3 or TRBV12-4 and TRBJ2-5; maybe TRBD2 (5 bases). The CDR3 has 12 residues. This chain's CDR3 is CASSLEGETQYF. The CDR3 DNA is TGTGCCAGCAGCTTAGAGGGAGAGACCCAGTACTTC.

The V call is TRBV7-2, the J call TRBJ2-2; D possibly corresponds to TRBD1 (5 bases). The CDR3 sequence is 12 residues long. Germline loops: CDR1 SGHTA, CDR2 FQGNSA. V lost 6 bases and J lost 17, with 19 bases in between. CDR3 protein: CASSHPRQGCFF. CDR3 DNA sequence: TGTGCCAGCAGTCACCCCCGGCAGGGATGTTTTTTT.

The chain carries TRBV12-3 or TRBV12-4 and TRBJ1-3; no clear D. V gave up 3 bases and J gave up 9 bases, with 12 bases separating them. The CDR3 totals 13 residues. CDR3 sequence reads: CASSFSGRGTIYF. The CDR3, as DNA: TGTGCCAGCAGTTTTTCAGGCCGCGGCACCATATATTTT.

Details on this clonotype: A clone one base away is much larger, so this may be a read error. The chain recombines TRBV27 with TRBJ1-1, with a weak D call TRBD1 (6 bases). V was trimmed by 2 bases and J by 4 bases, leaving 14 bases between them. CDR1 MNHEY and CDR2 SMNVEV come from the germline V gene (reference sequence). The CDR3 is made up of 15 amino acids. The CDR3 nucleotides are TGTGCCAGCAGTTTAACCGGCGGGGGGGCCACTGAAGCTTTCTTT. Its protein is CASSLTGGGATEAFF.

This clonotype has ten or more counts. The chain links TRBV6-5 to TRBJ1-2; D is undetermined. V lost 2 bases, J lost 3 bases, and 4 bases lay in between. The CDR3 is 12 residues long. Germline V gene lookup returns CDR1 MNHEY and CDR2 SVGAGI. In DNA form, the CDR3 reads TGTGCCAGCAGTTACGGGGACTATGGCTACACCTTC. It yields the protein CASSYGDYGYTF.

This clonotype has a handful of counts. The rearrangement joins TRBV5-8 to TRBJ2-7; possible D gene TRBD1, 6 bases. Looked up from germline, CDR1 is SGHTS and CDR2 is YDEGEE. Trimming took 4 bases from V and 1 from J, leaving 21 bases between them. The CDR3 sequence is 17 residues long. In DNA form, the CDR3 reads TGTGCCAGCAGCCCCGTCCTGACGTGGGGGCAATCCTACGAGCAGTACTTC. Residues: CASSPVLTWGQSYEQYF.

As to this clonotype: A much more abundant neighbour one base away suggests this may be a read error. This chain links TRBV28 with TRBJ2-3, with 7 nucleotides matching TRBD1. The CDR3 loop spans 15 amino acids. Germline loops: CDR1 MDHEN, CDR2 SYDVKM. CDR3 residues: CACSLTGDLADTQYF. The CDR3 coding sequence is TGTGCCTGCAGTTTAACAGGGGATTTGGCAGATACGCAGTATTTT.

In its sample, this clonotype was seen a few times. This chain uses TRBV6-1 with TRBJ1-1, with a weak D call TRBD1 (5 bases). Germline V lookup: CDR1 MNHNS, CDR2 SASEGT. This CDR3 is 14 amino acids long. The V end was cut by 7 bases, the J end by 1 base, with 13 bases between. The CDR3 is CASIRAGRNTEAFF. In nucleotides, the CDR3 is TGTGCCAGCATCAGGGCAGGGCGGAACACTGAAGCTTTCTTT.

This clonotype was picked up many times. The chain has TRBV11-2 and TRBJ1-1; 9 bases fit TRBD1. V was clipped by 1 base and J by 1 base; unmatched bases: 7. Germline CDR1 is SGHAT and CDR2 is FQNNGV. The CDR3 loop spans 17 amino acids. The CDR3 nucleotides are TGTGCCAGCAGCTTAGGTCCGGGGACAGGGAGGAACACTGAAGCTTTCTTT. This sequence encodes CASSLGPGTGRNTEAFF.

This clonotype was recorded many times. V and J are TRBV28 and TRBJ2-7, with no clear D. The V gene's germline CDR1 is MDHEN and CDR2 SYDVKM. The CDR3 is 15 amino acids. V was pared by 2 bases and J by 1 base, with 12 bases between. The CDR3 sequence is CASSLGFSASYEQYF. The CDR3 DNA is TGTGCCAGCAGTTTAGGGTTCTCGGCATCCTACGAGCAGTACTTC.

The sample holds many counts of this clonotype. J is TRBJ2-1 and V is TRBV29-1; 7 nucleotides match TRBD1. The J segment lost 3 bases and the V segment lost 6 bases, leaving 2 bases of the junction unmatched. CDR1 and CDR2 from the germline V gene are SQVTM and ANQGSEA. This CDR3 is built from 12 residues. CDR3 sequence reads: CSVTGSYNEQFF. The CDR3 DNA sequence: TGCAGCGTGACAGGGAGCTACAATGAGCAGTTCTTC.

This clonotype was observed many times. The chain couples TRBV18 to TRBJ1-1; tentatively, D is TRBD1 (6 bases). Trimming removed 8 bases from V and 3 bases from J, with 13 bases in between. Germline V gene data show CDR1 as KGHSH and CDR2 as LQKENI. The CDR3 runs to 13 residues. The CDR3 region is CASSPPGDTEAFF. The CDR3 DNA is TGTGCCAGCAGCCCCCCAGGGGACACTGAAGCTTTCTTT.

This clonotype was recorded a few times. The chain recombines TRBV7-6 with TRBJ1-1, with D possibly TRBD1 on 5 matching bases. CDR1 is SGHVS, CDR2 FNYEAQ, per germline. Trimming shortened V by 5 bases and J by 0 bases, and 10 bases separated the two germline ends. This CDR3 spans 14 amino acids. This CDR3 is CASSRQLLNTEAFF. The CDR3 DNA reads as TGTGCCAGCAGCAGACAGTTGTTGAACACTGAAGCTTTCTTT.

With respect to this clonotype: Germline is not matched at one junction end, which may reflect a read error. DNA of the CDR3: TGTGCCTGCAGTGAGAGTATGCTTGGCAATCAGCCCCAGCATTTT. It yields the protein CACSESMLGNQPQHF. This chain links TRBV6-2 or TRBV6-3 with TRBJ1-5, with D unclear. The CDR3 extends over 15 amino acids. Germline V gene sequence: CDR1 MNHEY, CDR2 SVGEGT.

With regard to this clonotype: A read error may explain this, as a much larger clone is one base away. The J gene is TRBJ1-4, the V gene TRBV12-3 or TRBV12-4, with D perhaps matching TRBD1 (5 bases). V gave up 6 bases and J gave up 10 bases, with 15 bases separating them. This CDR3 region has 13 residues. The CDR3 loop reads CASRRGIGGKLFF. The DNA for the CDR3 is TGTGCCAGCAGACGCGGAATTGGGGGAAAACTGTTTTTT.

This clonotype was counted many times. V is TRBV7-2 and J is TRBJ1-2, with TRBD1 matching 7 bases. This CDR3 region has 16 residues. The germline gives CDR1 SGHTA, CDR2 FQGNSA. J lost 0 bases, V lost 4 bases, and 8 bases had no gene match. CDR3 sequence reads: CASSSAGTDANYGYTF. As DNA, the CDR3 is TGTGCCAGCAGCTCAGCGGGGACAGACGCTAACTATGGCTACACCTTC.

This clonotype was found many times. V gene TRBV6-1 combines with J gene TRBJ1-1; weak D call: TRBD1 (5 bases). V shed 3 bases and J shed 3 bases, with 11 bases lying between them. Germline V gene lookup returns CDR1 MNHNS and CDR2 SASEGT. The CDR3 extends over 14 amino acids. CDR3: CASSDPPGHTEAFF. CDR3 sequence (DNA): TGTGCCAGCAGTGATCCCCCAGGGCACACTGAAGCTTTCTTT.

This clonotype showed up just a few times. The chain is built from TRBV5-5 and TRBJ2-7, with D tentatively TRBD1 (6 bases). V was shortened by 2 bases and J by 4 bases, with 16 bases between the two germline ends. Germline loops: CDR1 SGHKS, CDR2 YYEKEE (reference sequence). The CDR3 covers 15 residues. CDR3 nucleotide sequence: TGTGCCAGCAGCTTAGCGTGGGACACGAAATACGAGCAGTACTTC. Protein product: CASSLAWDTKYEQYF.

This clonotype was observed many times. The chain couples TRBV5-4 to TRBJ2-5, with D possibly being TRBD2 (6 bases). Deletions cut 2 bases from V and 2 bases from J, with 10 bases between. From germline, CDR1 is SGHNT and CDR2 YYREEE (reference sequence). The CDR3 contains 14 residues. The CDR3 DNA is TGTGCCAGCAGCTTAGGGACTTCGCAAGAGACCCAGTACTTC. It yields the protein CASSLGTSQETQYF.

V usage is TRBV28 and J usage is TRBJ2-1; maybe TRBD1 (6 bases). CDR1 MDHEN and CDR2 SYDVKM come from the germline V gene. V was cut by 7 bases and J by 1 base, with 14 bases left in between. The CDR3 has 15 residues. CDR3 residues: CASTNGQGSYNEQFF. As DNA, the CDR3 is TGTGCCAGCACCAACGGGCAGGGGTCCTACAATGAGCAGTTCTTC.

This clonotype was counted at least ten times. The genes are TRBV2 and TRBJ2-5; a weak D match, TRBD2 (5 bases). Germline CDR1 reads SNHLY; CDR2 reads FYNNEI. With 6 bases removed from V and 6 bases from J, the gap between germline ends came to 20 bases. The CDR3 contains 15 residues. CDR3 sequence reads: CASRNEPRVGKTQYF. DNA for the CDR3: TGTGCCAGCAGGAATGAGCCGAGGGTGGGGAAGACCCAGTACTTC.

V is TRBV7-2 and J is TRBJ1-2; 7 nucleotides align to TRBD1. This CDR3 is built from 19 residues. Germline V lookup: CDR1 SGHTA, CDR2 FQGNSA. Trimming cost V 3 bases and J 7 bases; bases outside gene matches: 23. CDR3 in amino acids: CASSLRGRSWGPNLSGYTF. CDR3 bases: TGTGCCAGCAGCTTGAGGGGGCGGAGTTGGGGCCCCAATTTAAGTGGCTACACCTTC.

This clonotype was recorded a few times. The V and J genes are TRBV10-2 and TRBJ1-1; tentative D call: TRBD1 (6 bases). Trimming shortened V by 7 bases and J by 3 bases, and 18 bases separated the two germline ends. The CDR3 spans 15 residues. CDR1 and CDR2 from the germline V gene are WSHSY and SAAADI. The CDR3: CASTQQGRGYTEAFF. CDR3 bases: TGCGCCAGCACCCAACAGGGTAGGGGGTACACTGAAGCTTTCTTT.

This clonotype was counted a few times. V usage is TRBV29-1 and J usage is TRBJ2-2; D is perhaps TRBD2 (6 bases). The germline CDR1 and CDR2 sequences are SQVTM and ANQGSEA. V lost 7 bases to trimming and J lost 5 bases, with 11 bases between them. This CDR3 has 12 residues. The CDR3 here is CSGLGPTGELFF. The CDR3 nucleotides are TGCAGCGGACTAGGTCCAACCGGGGAGCTGTTTTTT.

This clonotype was seen only once. A read error may explain this, as a much larger clone is one base away. The chain is built from TRBV7-2 and TRBJ1-5; the D is unclear. This CDR3 is built from 16 residues. The V gene's germline CDR1 is SGHTA and CDR2 FQGNSA. CDR3 loop: CVSSLGLRAPQVPQHF. CDR3 coding DNA: TGTGTCAGCAGCTTAGGGTTAAGGGCCCCCCAGGTGCCCCAGCATTTT.

V usage is TRBV6-1 and J usage is TRBJ2-7; D may match TRBD1 or TRBD2 (6 bases each). V lost 6 bases, J lost 7 bases, and 13 bases lay in between. The germline V gene encodes CDR1 MNHNS and CDR2 SASEGT. The length of the CDR3 is 12 residues. The CDR3 loop is CASSHRAGEQYF. The CDR3 coding sequence is TGTGCCAGCAGCCACAGGGCGGGAGAGCAGTACTTC.

This clonotype occurred many times. V is TRBV10-3 and J is TRBJ1-1; no clear D gene. V gave up 7 bases and J gave up 1 base, with 16 bases separating them. This CDR3 is 15 amino acids long. The germline V gene has CDR1 ENHRY and CDR2 SYGVKD. The CDR3 spells CAITPHTGPNTEAFF. CDR3 in DNA: TGTGCCATCACCCCCCACACGGGCCCGAACACTGAAGCTTTCTTT.